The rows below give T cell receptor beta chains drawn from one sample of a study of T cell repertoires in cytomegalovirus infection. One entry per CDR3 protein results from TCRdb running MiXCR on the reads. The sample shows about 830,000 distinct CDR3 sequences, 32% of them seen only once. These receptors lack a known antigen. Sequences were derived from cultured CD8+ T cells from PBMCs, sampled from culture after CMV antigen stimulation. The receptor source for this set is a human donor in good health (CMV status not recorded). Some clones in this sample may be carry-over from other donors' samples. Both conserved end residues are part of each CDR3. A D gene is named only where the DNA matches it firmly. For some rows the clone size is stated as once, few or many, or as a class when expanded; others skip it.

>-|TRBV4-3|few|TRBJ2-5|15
CASSQVPGGLETQYF
TGCGCCAGCAGCCAAGTCCCTGGAGGGCTAGAGACCCAGTACTTC
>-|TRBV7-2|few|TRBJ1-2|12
CASSTDGYGYTF
TGTGCCAGCAGCACGGACGGCTATGGCTACACCTTC
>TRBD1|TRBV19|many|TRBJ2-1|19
CASLGRGQGSIGAYNEQFF
TGTGCCAGTCTCGGCCGAGGACAGGGTAGTATTGGGGCCTACAATGAGCAGTTCTTC
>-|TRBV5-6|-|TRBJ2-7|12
CASSFGQSEQYF
TGTGCCAGCAGCTTCGGACAGAGCGAGCAGTACTTC
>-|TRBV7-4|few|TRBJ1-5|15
CASSPGTFLNQPQHF
TGTGCCAGCAGCCCCGGGACCTTTCTCAATCAGCCCCAGCATTTT
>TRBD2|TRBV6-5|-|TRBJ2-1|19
CASSYSKLAGGPGYNEQFF
TGTGCCAGCAGTTACTCGAAACTAGCGGGGGGGCCGGGGTACAATGAGCAGTTCTTC
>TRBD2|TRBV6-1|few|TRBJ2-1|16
CASTQTRRGVYNEQFF
TGTGCCAGCACCCAAACGAGGCGGGGGGTTTACAATGAGCAGTTCTTC
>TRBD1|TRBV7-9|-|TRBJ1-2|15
CASSLARTGAHGYTF
TGTGCCAGCAGCTTAGCAAGGACAGGGGCGCATGGCTACACCTTC
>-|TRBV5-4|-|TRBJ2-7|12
CASSQNSHEQYF
TGTGCCAGCAGCCAGAATAGCCACGAGCAGTACTTC
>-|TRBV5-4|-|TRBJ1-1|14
CASSWSPGRTEAFF
TGTGCCAGCAGCTGGAGCCCGGGACGCACTGAAGCTTTCTTT
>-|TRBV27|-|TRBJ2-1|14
CASSLGGEWNEQFF
TGTGCCAGCAGTTTAGGAGGGGAGTGGAATGAGCAGTTCTTC
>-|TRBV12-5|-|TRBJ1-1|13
CASGFGGGTEAFF
TGTGCTAGTGGTTTTGGAGGGGGCACTGAAGCTTTCTTT
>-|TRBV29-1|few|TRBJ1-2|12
CSVWTRNYGYTF
TGCAGCGTTTGGACCCGAAACTATGGCTACACCTTC
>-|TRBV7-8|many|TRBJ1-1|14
CASTRTAMNTEAFF
TGTGCCAGCACTAGGACAGCCATGAACACTGAAGCTTTCTTT
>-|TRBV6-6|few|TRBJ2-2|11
CASSRGELLFF
TGTGCCAGCAGTCGAGGGGAATTGCTGTTTTTT
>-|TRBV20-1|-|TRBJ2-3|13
CSARWTSTDTQYF
TGCAGTGCTCGATGGACTAGCACAGATACGCAGTATTTT
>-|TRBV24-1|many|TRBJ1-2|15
CATSDDLTGAYGYTF
TGTGCCACCAGTGATGACCTGACAGGAGCCTATGGCTACACCTTC
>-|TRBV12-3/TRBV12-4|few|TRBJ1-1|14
CASSSPGLYTEAFF
TGTGCCAGCAGTTCACCGGGACTGTACACTGAAGCTTTCTTT
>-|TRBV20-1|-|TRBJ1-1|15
CSANEEGHRNTEAFF
TGCAGTGCTAACGAGGAGGGACATAGGAACACTGAAGCTTTCTTT
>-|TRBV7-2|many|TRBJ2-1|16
CASSSPAGPLSNEQFF
TGTGCCAGCAGCTCCCCGGCCGGGCCCTTGAGCAATGAGCAGTTCTTC
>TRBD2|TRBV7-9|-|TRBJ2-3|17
CASSGTSGGASSDTQYF
TGTGCCAGCAGTGGGACTAGCGGGGGGGCCAGCTCAGATACGCAGTATTTT
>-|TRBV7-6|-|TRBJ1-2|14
CASSFMGGDYGYTF
TGTGCCAGCAGCTTCATGGGGGGCGACTATGGCTACACCTTC
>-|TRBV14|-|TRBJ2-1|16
CASSQPQSISYNEQFF
TGTGCCAGCAGCCAACCACAGTCGATCTCCTACAATGAGCAGTTCTTC
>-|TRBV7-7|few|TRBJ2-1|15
CASSLGQSTYNEQFF
TGTGCTAGCAGCTTAGGACAGTCGACCTACAATGAGCAGTTCTTC
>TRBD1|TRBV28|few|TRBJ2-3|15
CASTEKDRARDTQYF
TGTGCCAGCACCGAAAAGGACAGGGCAAGAGATACGCAGTATTTT
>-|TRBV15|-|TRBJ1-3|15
CATSREGTIGNTIYF
TGTGCCACCAGCAGAGAGGGCACAATAGGAAACACCATATATTTT
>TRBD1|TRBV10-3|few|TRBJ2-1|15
CAIRTPWGQGNEQFF
TGTGCCATCAGGACCCCCTGGGGACAGGGCAATGAGCAGTTCTTC
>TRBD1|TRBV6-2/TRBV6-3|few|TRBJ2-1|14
CASTRTGGGNEQFF
TGTGCCAGCACCCGGACAGGGGGTGGCAATGAGCAGTTCTTC
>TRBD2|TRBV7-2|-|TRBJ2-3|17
CASSLEAAGVLTDTQYF
TGTGCCAGCAGCTTAGAGGCAGCGGGGGTACTCACAGATACGCAGTATTTT
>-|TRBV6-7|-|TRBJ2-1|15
CASRPFGTPYNEQFF
TGTGCCAGCAGACCCTTCGGGACTCCTTACAATGAGCAGTTCTTC
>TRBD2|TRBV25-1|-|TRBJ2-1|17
CASSRLRGGGAYNEQFF
TGTGCCAGCAGCCGCCTCCGAGGCGGGGGGGCCTACAATGAGCAGTTCTTC
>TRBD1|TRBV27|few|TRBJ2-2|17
CASSLHGDRANTGELFF
TGTGCCAGCAGTTTACACGGGGACAGGGCTAACACCGGGGAGCTGTTTTTT
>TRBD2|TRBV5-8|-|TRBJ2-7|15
CASSPIGGGPNEQYF
TGTGCCAGCAGCCCTATCGGGGGGGGGCCTAACGAGCAGTACTTC
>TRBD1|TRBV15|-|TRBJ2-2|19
CATSFTETRDRGQRGELFF
TGTGCCACCAGCTTCACCGAGACCCGGGACAGGGGGCAGCGCGGGGAGCTGTTTTTT
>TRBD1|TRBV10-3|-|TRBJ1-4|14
CAISRTGANEKLFF
TGTGCCATCAGCCGGACAGGAGCAAATGAAAAACTGTTTTTT
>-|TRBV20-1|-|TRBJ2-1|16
CSAYLTIVGEYNEQFF
TGCAGTGCCTATCTAACAATTGTGGGGGAGTACAATGAGCAGTTCTTC
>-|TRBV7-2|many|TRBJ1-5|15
CASSLDGVSNQPQHF
TGTGCCAGCAGCTTAGATGGGGTTAGCAATCAGCCCCAGCATTTT
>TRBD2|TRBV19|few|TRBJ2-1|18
CASSWTPLAGGVYNEQFF
TGTGCCAGTAGTTGGACCCCACTAGCGGGGGGAGTATACAATGAGCAGTTCTTC
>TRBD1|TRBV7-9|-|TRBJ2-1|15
CASSLVRTGGDEQFF
TGTGCCAGCAGCTTAGTTAGGACAGGGGGCGATGAGCAGTTCTTC
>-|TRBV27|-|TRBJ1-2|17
CASSPLQGLYRDYGYTF
TGTGCCAGCAGTCCCTTGCAGGGCCTCTACCGGGACTATGGCTACACCTTC
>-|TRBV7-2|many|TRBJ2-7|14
CASSLHREYYEQYF
TGTGCCAGCAGCTTGCACCGCGAGTACTACGAGCAGTACTTC
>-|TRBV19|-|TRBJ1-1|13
CASSIRPGPEAFF
TGTGCCAGTAGTATTCGGCCAGGACCTGAAGCTTTCTTT
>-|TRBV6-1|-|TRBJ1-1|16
CATDHSGAGPSQRAFF
TGTGCCACCGACCACTCAGGGGCGGGCCCATCACAACGGGCTTTCTTT
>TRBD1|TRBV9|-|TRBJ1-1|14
CASSMGTGERGAFF
TGTGCCAGCTCCATGGGGACAGGGGAGAGAGGAGCTTTCTTT
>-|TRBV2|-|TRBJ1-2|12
CASRTGITGYTF
TGTGCCAGCAGAACAGGGATCACCGGCTACACCTTC
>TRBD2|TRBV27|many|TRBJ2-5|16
CASSLRGSGGQETQYF
TGTGCCAGCAGTTTAAGGGGTAGCGGGGGGCAAGAGACCCAGTACTTC
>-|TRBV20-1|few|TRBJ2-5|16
CSASRDPESAQETQYF
TGCAGTGCTAGTAGGGACCCGGAGAGTGCACAAGAGACCCAGTACTTC
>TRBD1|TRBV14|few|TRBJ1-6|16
CASSRSDRGNNSPLHF
TGTGCCAGCAGCCGCTCGGACAGGGGAAATAATTCACCCCTCCACTTT
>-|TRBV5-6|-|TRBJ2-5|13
CASSYREPETQYF
TGTGCCAGCAGCTACAGAGAGCCTGAGACCCAGTACTTC
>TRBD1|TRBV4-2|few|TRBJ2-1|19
CASSQDTGSDRGPNHEQFF
TGTGCCAGCAGCCAAGATACTGGATCCGACAGGGGGCCGAACCATGAGCAGTTCTTC
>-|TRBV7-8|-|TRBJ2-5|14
CGSSLAGSQETQYF
TGTGGCAGCAGCTTAGCTGGCAGCCAAGAGACCCAGTACTTC
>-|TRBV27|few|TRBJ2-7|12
CASGPPDYEQYF
TGTGCCAGCGGGCCCCCAGACTACGAGCAGTACTTC
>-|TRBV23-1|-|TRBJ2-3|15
CASKRGTERTDTQYF
TGCGCCAGCAAACGGGGTACAGAACGCACAGATACGCAGTATTTT
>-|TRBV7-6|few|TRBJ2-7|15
CASSLFRTSSYEQYF
TGTGCCAGCAGCTTATTCCGGACCTCCTCCTACGAGCAGTACTTC